These 17 T cell receptor beta chains were sequenced from one sample in a study of HIV-infected children after antiretroviral therapy interruption. The TCR library was built from RNA with a 3' RACE protocol and unique molecular identifiers. Each CDR3 protein is one row after TCRdb ran MiXCR on the 3' RACE reads. The sample shows approximately 4,400 distinct CDR3 sequences, approximately 4.8% of them seen only once. Treatment defined: PENTA 11 planned treatment interruption arm or continuous ART arm. The source was CD45RO+ CD8+ T cells from PBMCs, pooled from several time points, collected from a donor given antiretroviral therapy, either interrupted or continuous. Indicated subset: memory CD8+ CD45RO+ CD45RA- T cells. These receptors were collected from a pool of human donors with HIV.

This clonotype was seen many times. The junction departs from the called germline gene at one end, perhaps through a read error. The chain recombines TRBV5-8 with TRBJ2-7; maybe TRBD2 (6 bases). The CDR3 covers 15 residues. Germline values: CDR1 SGHTS, CDR2 YDEGEE. As DNA, the CDR3 is TGTGCCAGCACCTTGGTGGAGGGCCTTCCCTACGAGCAGTACTTC. Translation: CASTLVEGLPYEQYF.

The rearrangement joins TRBV3-1 to TRBJ2-5; 8 positions agree with TRBD1. The J segment lost 1 base and the V segment lost 6 bases, leaving 1 base of the junction unmatched. Germline V gene sequence: CDR1 LGHDT, CDR2 YNNKEL (reference sequence). This CDR3 spans 13 amino acids. For the CDR3, the DNA is TGTGCCAGCAGTCAGGGGGCCCAAGAGACCCAGTACTTC. Its protein product is CASSQGAQETQYF.

This clonotype was recorded at least ten times. The chain carries TRBV10-3 and TRBJ2-1; TRBD1 might be the D (6 bases). The CDR3 extends over 11 amino acids. V lost 6 bases, J lost 7 bases, and 7 bases lay in between. Per germline, CDR1 ENHRY and CDR2 SYGVKD. The CDR3 spells CAIRRGNEQFF. The CDR3 bases are TGTGCCATCAGAAGGGGGAATGAGCAGTTCTTC.

This clonotype is judged medium-sized. The rearrangement links TRBV6-6 to TRBJ1-4; D remains unclear. The CDR3 is 14 residues long. In germline, CDR1 is MNHNY, CDR2 SVGAGI (reference sequence). V was shortened by 5 bases and J by 8 bases, with 15 bases between the two germline ends. CDR3 nucleotides: TGTGCCAGCAGTCAAGTTGTGAAGGGAGAAAAACTGTTTTTT. Its protein product is CASSQVVKGEKLFF.

This clonotype is medium-sized within its sample. The rearrangement links TRBV29-1 to TRBJ2-3; 8 bases are a match to TRBD1. The CDR3 covers 14 residues. CDR1 is SQVTM and CDR2 is ANQGSEA in the germline V gene. J gave up 4 bases and V 1 base, and 4 bases lay outside the gene matches. Here the CDR3 reads CSVEGTGPPDTQYF. CDR3 nucleotide sequence: TGCAGCGTTGAAGGGACAGGGCCCCCAGATACGCAGTATTTT.

This clonotype occurred many times. CDR3 nucleotides: TGCGCCAGCAGCCAAGACGGGGCCACGAACTACGAGCAGTACTTC. It is translated as CASSQDGATNYEQYF. The rearrangement links TRBV4-3 to TRBJ2-7; D is tentatively TRBD1 or TRBD2 (5 bases each). Per the germline V gene, CDR1 is LGHNA and CDR2 is YSLEER. The V and J ends lost 0 bases and 3 bases respectively, with 12 bases between them. The CDR3 sequence is 15 residues long.

This clonotype was observed a handful of times. This chain's CDR3 is CAGTGNYGYTF. The DNA of the CDR3 is TGTGCCGGGACTGGTAACTATGGCTACACCTTC. V gene TRBV30 combines with J gene TRBJ1-2; maybe TRBD1 (5 bases). Trimming pared 8 bases from V and 1 base from J, leaving 8 bases between. Germline CDR1 is GTSNPN and CDR2 is SVGIG (reference sequence). There are 11 residues in the CDR3. The full variable domain, with the rest looked up from reference TRBV30 and TRBJ1-2, is SQTIHQWPATLVQPVGSPLSLECTVEGTSNPNLYWYRQAAGRGLQLLFYSVGIGQISSEVPQNLSASRPQDRQFILSSKKLLLSDSGFYLCAGTGNYGYTFGSGTRLTVV.

This clonotype has ten or more counts. The rearrangement links TRBV29-1 to TRBJ2-5, with TRBD1 matching over 7 bases. This CDR3 has 14 residues. V shed 7 bases, J shed 5 bases, and the junction held 13 bases outside the gene matches. Germline CDR1 is SQVTM and CDR2 is ANQGSEA. CDR3 residues: CSARDRPGVETQYF. The CDR3 DNA is TGCAGCGCTCGGGACAGACCTGGGGTGGAGACCCAGTACTTC. Combining the CDR3 with reference TRBV29-1 and TRBJ2-5 gives the whole variable domain SAVISQKPSRDICQRGTSLTIQCQVDSQVTMMFWYRQQPGQSLTLIATANQGSEATYESGFVIDKFPISRPNLTFSTLTVSNMSPEDSSIYLCSARDRPGVETQYFGPGTRLLVL.

This clonotype was recorded at least ten times. Just one base apart from a much larger clone, this may be a read error. The genes are TRBV12-3 or TRBV12-4 and TRBJ2-5, with D unresolved. The CDR3 is 15 amino acids. The CDR3: CTSSLYPQLQETQYF. The DNA of the CDR3 is TGTACCAGCAGTTTGTACCCACAGCTACAAGAGACCCAGTACTTC.

This clonotype appeared many times. The chain links TRBV5-1 to TRBJ2-7, with D possibly called TRBD1 or TRBD2 (5 bases each). Trimming shortened V by 4 bases and J by 2 bases, and 10 bases separated the two germline ends. Germline assignment: CDR1 SGHRS and CDR2 YFSETQ. There are 13 residues in the CDR3. The CDR3 region is CASSAGTAYEQYF. In DNA form, the CDR3 reads TGCGCCAGCAGCGCCGGGACGGCCTACGAGCAGTACTTC.

The gene calls are TRBV3-1 and TRBJ2-1; possibly TRBD2 for D (5 bases). The germline V gene encodes CDR1 LGHDT and CDR2 YNNKEL (reference sequence). V lost 0 bases, J lost 7 bases, and 16 bases lay in between. This CDR3 is built from 16 residues. Here the CDR3 reads CASSQERLAPSNEQFF. For the CDR3, the DNA is TGTGCCAGCAGCCAAGAAAGGCTAGCTCCCTCTAATGAGCAGTTCTTC.

This clonotype was recorded only once. The rearrangement links TRBV5-1 to TRBJ2-7, with D possibly TRBD1 on 5 matching bases. The ends were cut back, 2 bases at V and 6 bases at J, with 18 bases in the middle. The germline CDR1 and CDR2 sequences are SGHRS and YFSETQ. The CDR3 consists of 15 residues. The CDR3 DNA reads TGCGCCAGCAGCTTCTCGACAGCGCTACATTCCGAGCAGTACTTC. It encodes CASSFSTALHSEQYF.

This clonotype was found many times. J is TRBJ2-2 and V is TRBV20-1, with D possibly being TRBD1 or TRBD2 (7 bases each). V lost 0 bases and J lost 3, with 14 bases in between. Germline V CDR1 and CDR2: DFQATT, SNEGSKA (reference sequence). This CDR3 has 16 amino acids. The CDR3 sequence is CSARDRGGGDTGELFF. CDR3 coding DNA: TGCAGTGCTAGAGATCGGGGAGGGGGCGACACCGGGGAGCTGTTTTTT.

This clonotype has more than one count but fewer than ten. The chain has TRBV5-8 and TRBJ2-7, with 11 nucleotides matching TRBD1. Germline-derived CDR1 and CDR2 are SGHTS and YDEGEE. The V and J ends lost 4 bases and 5 bases, in that order; junction bases with no gene match: 8. This CDR3 has 15 amino acids. The CDR3 region has the DNA TGTGCCAGCAGCCCTTGGACAGGGGGCTCTAACGAGCAGTACTTC. Protein sequence: CASSPWTGGSNEQYF.

This clonotype was counted only a few times. The chain uses TRBV20-1 and TRBJ2-2, with TRBD1 identical over 7 bases. Germline V lookup: CDR1 DFQATT, CDR2 SNEGSKA (reference sequence). Trimming took 3 bases from V and 0 from J; bases not matched to a gene: 1. The CDR3 loop spans 14 amino acids. The CDR3 region is CSASQGANTGELFF. CDR3 sequence (DNA): TGCAGTGCTAGTCAGGGGGCGAACACCGGGGAGCTGTTTTTT.

Worth noting for this clonotype: Just one base apart from a much larger clone, this may be a read error. The CDR3 bases are TGCAGTGCTATTGGACTGGGTGGTTACGAGCAGTACTTC. It is translated as CSAIGLGGYEQYF. The chain employs TRBV20-1 and TRBJ2-7; a possible D gene is TRBD2 (5 bases). The V gene lost 4 bases and the J gene lost 4 bases, with 14 bases spanning the gap. This CDR3 has 13 amino acids. Looked up from germline, CDR1 is DFQATT and CDR2 is SNEGSKA (reference sequence).

There are many counts of this clonotype. The gene calls are TRBV20-1 and TRBJ1-5; D is unclear. The CDR3 sequence is 14 residues long. The germline V gene has CDR1 DFQATT and CDR2 SNEGSKA (reference sequence). The germline V and J ends were trimmed by 0 bases and 2 bases, with 8 bases remaining between them. The CDR3 reads CSARDLSGNQPQHF. The CDR3, as DNA: TGCAGTGCTAGAGATCTGAGTGGCAATCAGCCCCAGCATTTT.